These T cell receptor beta chains were read from a single sample in a study of early T cells in non-severe SARS-CoV-2 infection. TCRdb analysed the 5' RACE reads with MiXCR anew, one entry per CDR3 protein. This table holds about 25,000 distinct CDR3 sequences, more than 4.5% found once. The sequenced material came from whole blood. All receptors come from an adult who was a healthcare worker with PCR-confirmed SARS-CoV-2 infection or an uninfected control (not recorded which). CDR3s include the opening cysteine and the closing phenylalanine or tryptophan. The D gene is left open where the match is weak. Size is stated for part of the rows, as once, few or many counts, or as a class when the clone is expanded.

abundance,j_gene,len,v_gene,d_gene,CDR3aa,CDR3nt
many,TRBJ1-1,12,TRBV12-3/TRBV12-4,.,CASSPSGAEAFF,TGTGCCAGCAGTCCTTCCGGGGCTGAAGCTTTCTTT
.,TRBJ2-7,14,TRBV12-3/TRBV12-4,.,CASRSGGLPGEQYF,TGTGCCAGCAGGTCGGGGGGCCTCCCGGGCGAGCAGTACTTC
many,TRBJ2-1,18,TRBV20-1,TRBD1,CSAPLYLPRQGRYNEQFF,TGCAGTGCTCCTCTCTACCTACCCCGACAGGGCAGGTACAATGAGCAGTTCTTC
.,TRBJ1-1,13,TRBV3-1,.,CASSQVDGGQAFF,TGTGCCAGCAGCCAAGTTGACGGCGGGCAAGCTTTCTTT
.,TRBJ2-7,12,TRBV12-3/TRBV12-4,.,CASSLGTYEQYF,TGTGCCAGCAGTCTCGGGACTTACGAGCAGTACTTC
.,TRBJ2-2,17,TRBV7-8,.,CASISRGGIRPGGELFF,TGTGCCAGCATATCCCGTGGGGGTATTCGTCCCGGCGGGGAGCTGTTTTTT
many,TRBJ2-2,13,TRBV13,.,CASSSVVAGELFF,TGTGCCAGCAGCTCAGTTGTAGCTGGGGAGCTGTTTTTT
many,TRBJ2-7,14,TRBV12-3/TRBV12-4,.,CASRKPGQFYEQYF,TGTGCCAGCAGGAAACCCGGACAGTTCTACGAGCAGTACTTC
many,TRBJ2-5,14,TRBV11-2,TRBD1,CASSSTGGLETQYF,TGTGCCAGCAGTTCGACAGGGGGCTTAGAGACCCAGTACTTC
many,TRBJ1-2,11,TRBV20-1,.,CSALSYYGYTF,TGCAGTGCTCTCAGCTACTATGGCTACACCTTC
many,TRBJ2-5,12,TRBV29-1,.,CSYSRLQETQYF,TGCAGCTATAGCAGACTTCAAGAGACCCAGTACTTC
many,TRBJ1-4,13,TRBV19,.,CASRRQLNEKLFF,TGTGCCAGTAGGCGGCAGCTTAATGAAAAACTGTTTTTT
many,TRBJ2-7,13,TRBV2,.,CAGVGGLDYEQYF,TGTGCCGGCGTTGGGGGTTTAGACTACGAGCAGTACTTC
many,TRBJ2-7,10,TRBV12-3/TRBV12-4,.,CASGNGEQYF,TGTGCCAGCGGAAATGGTGAGCAGTACTTC
many,TRBJ1-1,17,TRBV7-9,TRBD1,CASSLVTGGDGNTEAFF,TGTGCCAGCAGCTTAGTGACAGGGGGCGACGGGAACACTGAAGCTTTCTTT
many,TRBJ1-2,13,TRBV7-9,.,CASSAQPNYGYTF,TGTGCCAGCAGCGCCCAGCCGAACTATGGCTACACCTTC
many,TRBJ2-5,13,TRBV12-3/TRBV12-4,.,CASSFLRRETQYF,TGTGCCAGCAGTTTCCTCCGGAGGGAGACCCAGTACTTC
.,TRBJ1-6,12,TRBV12-3/TRBV12-4,.,CASSRKLSPLHF,TGTGCCAGCAGCCGAAAGCTTTCACCCCTCCACTTT
many,TRBJ1-2,16,TRBV6-5,.,CASSLKGVDAPYGYTF,TGTGCCAGCAGTCTGAAAGGGGTCGATGCCCCCTATGGCTACACCTTC
many,TRBJ2-7,13,TRBV9,.,CASSMGPSYEQYF,TGTGCCAGCAGCATGGGACCCTCCTACGAGCAGTACTTC
many,TRBJ2-1,14,TRBV6-6,TRBD1,CASNPGQGYNEQFF,TGTGCCAGCAATCCGGGACAGGGTTACAATGAGCAGTTCTTC
many,TRBJ2-5,15,TRBV6-2/TRBV6-3,.,CASSYPRTDQETQYF,TGTGCCAGCAGTTATCCCAGGACAGACCAAGAGACCCAGTACTTC
medium-sized,TRBJ1-3,16,TRBV18,.,CASSPSPGLIGNTIYF,TGTGCCAGCTCACCATCGCCGGGGCTAATTGGAAACACCATATATTTT
.,TRBJ1-1,12,TRBV13,.,CASSLGPIDAFF,TGTGCCAGCAGCTTAGGCCCGATAGACGCTTTCTTT
many,TRBJ1-1,15,TRBV20-1,.,CSAPPSGLLNTEAFF,TGCAGTGCCCCACCTTCGGGACTGCTGAACACTGAAGCTTTCTTT
.,TRBJ2-3,17,TRBV5-1,TRBD2,CASRSTGLAGGKNTQYF,TGCGCCAGCAGATCAACGGGACTAGCGGGGGGCAAAAATACGCAGTATTTT
many,TRBJ1-5,15,TRBV30,TRBD1,CAWRQRGTGFQPQHF,TGTGCCTGGAGGCAAAGGGGGACAGGGTTTCAGCCCCAGCATTTT
few,TRBJ1-5,15,TRBV19,.,CASSHKGTSNQPQHF,TGTGCCAGTAGCCATAAGGGAACTAGCAATCAGCCCCAGCATTTT
many,TRBJ1-6,17,TRBV12-5,.,CASGDRRGTGDNSPLHF,TGTGCTAGTGGAGACCGGAGAGGGACGGGTGATAATTCACCCCTCCACTTT
many,TRBJ1-1,17,TRBV25-1,TRBD1,CASSAPGTGFFVAEAFF,TGTGCCAGCAGTGCCCCCGGGACAGGGTTTTTCGTGGCTGAAGCTTTCTTT
.,TRBJ2-5,10,TRBV20-1,.,CSAGRETQYF,TGCAGTGCTGGGCGAGAGACCCAGTACTTC
many,TRBJ2-5,15,TRBV12-3/TRBV12-4,TRBD2,CASSLTSGGMKTQYF,TGTGCCAGCAGTCTGACTAGCGGGGGGATGAAGACCCAGTACTTC
few,TRBJ1-1,13,TRBV29-1,.,CSAGAGVNTEAFF,TGCAGCGCTGGGGCGGGGGTGAACACTGAAGCTTTCTTT
.,TRBJ2-3,14,TRBV27,TRBD1,CASSPTRTGGGQYF,TGTGCCAGCAGTCCCACCCGGACAGGGGGCGGGCAGTATTTT
many,TRBJ2-1,13,TRBV20-1,TRBD2,CSAPGTRFNEQFF,TGCAGTGCCCCCGGGACTAGGTTCAATGAGCAGTTCTTC
many,TRBJ2-1,16,TRBV7-2,TRBD2,CASSLAEGGPLHEQFF,TGTGCCAGCAGCTTAGCGGAGGGAGGGCCGCTTCATGAGCAGTTCTTC
.,TRBJ1-1,18,TRBV7-2,.,CASSLDPSRPFVNTEAFF,TGTGCCAGCAGCTTAGATCCGTCCAGGCCCTTCGTTAACACTGAAGCTTTCTTT
few,TRBJ2-7,15,TRBV20-1,TRBD1,CSAWVKDRVIYEQYF,TGCAGTGCTTGGGTAAAAGACAGGGTGATCTACGAGCAGTACTTC
many,TRBJ2-7,15,TRBV27,TRBD1,CASSPGQGSSYEQYF,TGTGCCAGCAGTCCAGGACAGGGAAGCTCCTACGAGCAGTACTTC
many,TRBJ1-1,14,TRBV20-1,TRBD1,CSARMGQGGPEAFF,TGCAGCGCTAGGATGGGACAGGGCGGTCCTGAAGCTTTCTTT
.,TRBJ1-1,13,TRBV7-9,.,CASSSFPDSEAFF,TGTGCCAGCAGCTCCTTCCCGGACAGTGAAGCTTTCTTT
many,TRBJ1-2,14,TRBV7-2,.,CASSPRTRRYGYTF,TGTGCCAGCAGCCCAAGGACCAGGCGATATGGCTACACCTTC
many,TRBJ2-2,14,TRBV2,.,CASSHFKGTGELFF,TGTGCCAGCAGCCACTTCAAGGGGACCGGGGAGCTGTTTTTT
many,TRBJ2-2,16,TRBV11-2,.,CASSLDFRANTGELFF,TGTGCCAGCAGCTTAGATTTCAGGGCCAACACCGGGGAGCTGTTTTTT
many,TRBJ2-7,16,TRBV4-1,.,CASSLVVGVSLYEQYF,TGCGCCAGCAGCCTGGTCGTAGGGGTTTCTCTCTACGAGCAGTACTTC
many,TRBJ2-5,14,TRBV5-1,.,CASSLGSGGETQYF,TGCGCCAGCAGCTTGGGTTCTGGAGGAGAGACCCAGTACTTC
.,TRBJ2-7,16,TRBV7-9,.,CASSPIRTYKLYEQYF,TGTGCCAGCAGCCCTATCAGGACCTACAAGCTCTACGAGCAGTACTTC